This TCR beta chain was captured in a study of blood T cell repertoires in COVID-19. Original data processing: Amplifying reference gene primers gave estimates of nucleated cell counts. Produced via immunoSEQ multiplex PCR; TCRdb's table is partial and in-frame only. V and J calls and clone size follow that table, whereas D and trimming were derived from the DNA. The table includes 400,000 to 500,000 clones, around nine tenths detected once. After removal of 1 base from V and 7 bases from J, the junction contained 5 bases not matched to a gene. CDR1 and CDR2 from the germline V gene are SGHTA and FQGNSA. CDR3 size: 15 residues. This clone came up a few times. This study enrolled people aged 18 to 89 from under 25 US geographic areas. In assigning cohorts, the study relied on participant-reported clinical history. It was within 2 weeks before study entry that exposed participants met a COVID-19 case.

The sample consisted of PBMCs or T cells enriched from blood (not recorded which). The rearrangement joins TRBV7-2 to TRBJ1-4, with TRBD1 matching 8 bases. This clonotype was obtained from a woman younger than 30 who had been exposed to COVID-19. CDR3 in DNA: TGTGCCAGCAGCTTAGGGAGGACAGGGACTGAAAAACTGTTTTTT. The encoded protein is CASSLGRTGTEKLFF.